Listed below are T cell receptor beta chains from one sample, sequenced in a study of technical replicates of blood from several donors. The data were produced by immunoSEQ multiplex PCR, yet TCRdb's version contains in-frame clones alone and is incomplete. Altogether about 59,000 clones are present, 80% to 95% being singletons, with the ten largest covering less than 4.5%. Sequenced sample: PBMCs. The receptor source for this set is a human donor in good health. Some clones in this sample may be carry-over from other donors' samples. Each CDR3 is given with its conserved first and last residue. A D gene is named only where the DNA matches it firmly. Rows may omit the clone size; those that give it use once, few, many or a size class.

NA,TRBJ2-5,TRBV7-9,NA,CASSLCRETQYF,TGTGCCAGCAGCTTATGCCGGGAGACCCAGTACTTC
NA,TRBJ1-2,TRBV7-7,NA,CASSPGRGYGYTF,TGTGCCAGCAGCCCGGGAAGGGGGTATGGCTACACCTTC
NA,TRBJ1-1,TRBV5-6,NA,CASSLGWGGRAFF,TGTGCCAGCAGCTTGGGATGGGGGGGTCGTGCTTTCTTT
NA,TRBJ2-3,TRBV7-9,TRBD2,CASSLHSGTQYF,TGTGCCAGCAGCTTACATAGCGGGACGCAGTATTTT
NA,TRBJ2-7,TRBV7-6,NA,CASSLVGREVEQYF,TGTGCCAGCAGCTTAGTTGGGCGGGAAGTCGAGCAGTACTTC
NA,TRBJ2-7,TRBV4-3,NA,CASSQERTLGGAEQYF,TGCGCCAGCAGCCAAGAACGGACCCTCGGCGGGGCCGAGCAGTACTTC
NA,TRBJ1-1,TRBV19,TRBD1,CASRIKGAQTTEAFF,TGTGCCAGTAGGATAAAGGGGGCGCAGACCACTGAAGCTTTCTTT
NA,TRBJ1-2,TRBV30,NA,CAWSPSTSGGYTF,TGTGCCTGGAGTCCATCCACCTCGGGGGGCTACACCTTC
NA,TRBJ2-5,TRBV27,TRBD2,CASKPGRAGGQETQYF,TGTGCCAGCAAACCGGGTCGGGCGGGAGGCCAAGAGACCCAGTACTTC
few,TRBJ1-2,TRBV11-1,TRBD1,CASSRDRGDYGYTF,TGTGCCAGCAGCCGGGACAGGGGAGACTATGGCTACACCTTC
NA,TRBJ2-7,TRBV7-6,NA,CASSLGTGSYEQYF,TGTGCCAGCAGCTTAGGGACGGGATCTTACGAGCAGTACTTC
NA,TRBJ2-7,TRBV6-5,TRBD1,CASSSGTGIREQYF,TGTGCCAGCAGTTCCGGGACAGGGATACGGGAGCAGTACTTC
NA,TRBJ1-5,TRBV4-3,TRBD1,CASSQDHLGRGRNQPQHF,TGCGCCAGCAGCCAAGATCACTTAGGCAGGGGGCGGAACCAGCCCCAGCATTTT
NA,TRBJ1-1,TRBV6-1,NA,CASRDSQQRDTEAFF,TGTGCCAGCAGGGACAGTCAGCAGAGGGACACTGAAGCTTTCTTT
medium-sized,TRBJ1-1,TRBV5-1,TRBD1,CASSLAGGYTEAFF,TGCGCCAGCAGCTTGGCAGGGGGCTATACTGAAGCTTTCTTT
NA,TRBJ1-5,TRBV29-1,TRBD1,CSVAQDRGGNQPQHF,TGCAGCGTTGCCCAAGACAGGGGTGGCAATCAGCCCCAGCATTTT
NA,TRBJ1-2,TRBV6-1,NA,CASSEAGGAIHGYTF,TGTGCCAGCAGTGAAGCGGGGGGAGCAATCCATGGCTACACCTTC
NA,TRBJ1-2,TRBV10-3,TRBD1,CAISEPGDGQGGYYGYTF,TGTGCCATCAGTGAGCCTGGGGACGGACAGGGGGGGTACTATGGCTACACCTTC
NA,TRBJ1-4,TRBV6-1,TRBD1,CASRRTGGQEKLFF,TGTGCCAGCAGGCGGACAGGGGGGCAAGAAAAACTGTTTTTT
NA,TRBJ2-3,TRBV5-1,NA,CASSFVLTQVPADTQYF,TGCGCCAGCAGCTTCGTTTTGACACAAGTCCCCGCAGATACGCAGTATTTT
NA,TRBJ1-1,TRBV18,TRBD1,CASSPDRVGAEAFF,TGTGCCAGCTCACCAGACAGGGTGGGGGCTGAAGCTTTCTTT
NA,TRBJ1-2,TRBV4-2,NA,CASSPPEAYGYTF,TGTGCCAGCAGCCCGCCGGAGGCCTATGGCTACACCTTC
NA,TRBJ2-5,TRBV7-9,TRBD2,CASSLPEGLAKETQYF,TGTGCCAGCAGCTTACCCGAGGGACTAGCTAAAGAGACCCAGTACTTC
NA,TRBJ1-2,TRBV27,TRBD1,CASSSTGGLGYTF,TGTGCCAGCAGTTCGACAGGGGGCCTTGGCTACACCTTC
NA,TRBJ2-1,TRBV5-1,NA,CASSFWEDQYNEQFF,TGCGCCAGCAGCTTTTGGGAGGACCAATACAATGAGCAGTTCTTC
NA,TRBJ1-2,TRBV5-6,NA,CASRAPPGSYTF,TGTGCCAGCAGGGCCCCTCCGGGGAGCTACACCTTC
NA,TRBJ1-6,TRBV10-3,NA,CAISESPGSNSPLHF,TGTGCCATCAGTGAGTCTCCGGGGTCCAATTCACCCCTCCACTTT
NA,TRBJ1-4,TRBV10-2,TRBD1,CASREDRAAANEKLFF,TGCGCCAGCAGGGAGGACAGGGCGGCGGCTAATGAAAAACTGTTTTTT
NA,TRBJ2-4,TRBV30,NA,CAWSGRTLAKNIQYF,TGTGCCTGGAGTGGCAGAACCTTAGCCAAAAACATTCAGTACTTC
NA,TRBJ2-2,TRBV4-3,NA,CASSQFRGAGELFF,TGCGCCAGCAGCCAGTTCAGGGGGGCCGGGGAGCTGTTTTTT
NA,TRBJ2-2,TRBV5-4,TRBD2,CASSSPTSAVNTGELFF,TGTGCCAGCAGCTCCCCGACTAGCGCGGTAAACACCGGGGAGCTGTTTTTT
NA,TRBJ2-5,TRBV7-2,NA,CASSAGVRETQYF,TGTGCCAGCAGCGCGGGTGTGAGGGAGACCCAGTACTTC
few,TRBJ2-1,TRBV9,TRBD2,CASSVWTSRYEQFF,TGTGCCAGCAGCGTCTGGACTAGTAGGTATGAGCAGTTCTTC
NA,TRBJ2-5,TRBV5-6,TRBD1,CASSFNRGQETQYF,TGTGCCAGCAGCTTCAACAGGGGGCAAGAGACCCAGTACTTC
once,TRBJ2-5,TRBV30,NA,CAWSVRGGAQETQYF,TGTGCCTGGAGTGTACGGGGCGGGGCCCAAGAGACCCAGTACTTC
once,TRBJ1-1,TRBV5-3,NA,CARSFGSGGRPGTEAFF,TGTGCCAGAAGCTTCGGGTCAGGCGGGCGCCCAGGCACTGAAGCTTTCTTT
NA,TRBJ2-3,TRBV5-1,NA,CASSFIPTDTQYF,TGCGCCAGCAGCTTTATCCCCACAGATACGCAGTATTTT
NA,TRBJ2-7,TRBV7-2,NA,CASSWWPGSGYEQYF,TGTGCCAGCAGCTGGTGGCCCGGGAGTGGCTACGAGCAGTACTTC
NA,TRBJ1-5,TRBV12-5,NA,CASVLGQGLNQPQHF,TGTGCTAGTGTCTTGGGCCAGGGATTAAATCAGCCCCAGCATTTT
NA,TRBJ1-2,TRBV5-6,NA,CASSLLDRVLDGYTF,TGTGCCAGCAGCTTGTTAGACAGAGTATTAGATGGCTACACCTTC
NA,TRBJ2-7,TRBV4-3,TRBD2,CASSQWTSGSEQYF,TGCGCCAGCAGCCAATGGACTAGCGGGAGCGAGCAGTACTTC
NA,TRBJ2-2,TRBV7-2,NA,CASRGGELFF,TGTGCCAGCCGCGGCGGGGAGCTGTTTTTT
NA,TRBJ1-6,TRBV10-3,NA,CATREEARGVGPLHF,TGTGCCACCCGGGAGGAGGCGCGGGGGGTCGGACCCCTCCACTTT
NA,TRBJ2-1,TRBV5-4,TRBD2,CASSSGGGSYNEQFF,TGTGCCAGCAGCTCGGGAGGGGGCTCCTACAATGAGCAGTTCTTC
NA,TRBJ2-5,TRBV7-3,NA,CASSPTGEGTQYF,TGTGCCAGCAGCCCGACAGGGGAGGGGACCCAGTACTTC
NA,TRBJ2-3,TRBV7-2,NA,CASSPSTDTQYF,TGTGCCAGCAGTCCATCCACAGATACGCAGTATTTT
NA,TRBJ1-1,TRBV2,TRBD1,CASRLQGANTEAFF,TGTGCCAGCAGATTACAGGGGGCGAACACTGAAGCTTTCTTT
once,TRBJ2-5,TRBV7-6,TRBD1,CASSRYGTAQETQYF,TGTGCCAGCAGCCGATACGGGACAGCTCAAGAGACCCAGTACTTC